This TCR beta chain comes out of a study of shared clonotypes between healthy human individuals. The CDR3 consists of 15 residues. Per germline, CDR1 KGHSH and CDR2 LQKENI. V was pared by 4 bases and J by 4 bases, with 16 bases between. At the deep level, the assay was run. In the original workflow: Owing to the provision of junction-only sequences devoid of quality scores by immunoSEQ, filtering differed. TCRdb keeps only in-frame clones here, not all; method: immunoSEQ multiplex PCR. V and J calls and clone size are given by that table; D and trimming were obtained from the DNA. The repertoire holds 550,000 to 700,000 clones, with around four fifths as singletons. Points on this clone: Its antigen remains unidentified.

Regarding the study as a whole: The study found approximately 5% of naive CD4 clonotypes shared across a handful of donors.

The receptor comes from a woman between 25 and 40 years old in good health. The genes are TRBV18 and TRBJ1-2; unclear D gene. Sequencing input: memory CD4+ T cells sorted from blood. Subset specified: CD45RA-negative fraction. The CDR3 sequence is CASSLNHFEGYGYTF. The CDR3 DNA follows: TGTGCCAGCTCACTTAATCACTTCGAGGGCTATGGCTACACCTTC. The full variable domain, in which reference TRBV18 and TRBJ1-2 provide the parts outside the CDR3, is NAGVMQNPRHLVRRRGQEARLRCSPMKGHSHVYWYRQLPEEGLKFMVYLQKENIIDESGMPKERFSAEFPKEGPSILRIQQVVRGDSAAYFCASSLNHFEGYGYTFGSGTRLTVV.